Presented here are 10 T cell receptor beta chains from one specimen sequenced in a study of T cells in Graves' hyperthyroidism and ophthalmopathy. The source material, RNA transcripts, was used to amplify TCR beta CDR3 regions. HTBI primers were employed in a first-round RT-PCR of the TCR CDR3. TCRdb re-analysed the multiplex PCR reads in MiXCR, keeping a single row per CDR3 protein. Of 390,000 or so distinct CDR3 sequences listed, over 12% are singletons. Sequencing was performed on blood. The receptors derive from a man in his late teens or twenties with Graves' ophthalmopathy.

This clonotype occurred many times. The chain combines TRBV5-1 with TRBJ2-3; 8 positions match TRBD2. V gave up 0 bases and J gave up 0 bases; unmatched junction bases: 3. The CDR3 runs to 16 residues. Germline-derived CDR1 and CDR2 are SGHRS and YFSETQ. The CDR3 bases are TGCGCCAGCAGCTTGGTTTTAGCGGGAAGCACAGATACGCAGTATTTT. It specifies CASSLVLAGSTDTQYF.

This clonotype was observed many times. The chain joins TRBV7-8 to TRBJ2-3; 11 bases align to TRBD2. Germline assignment: CDR1 SGHVS and CDR2 FQNEAQ. There are 18 residues in the CDR3. J lost 0 bases, V lost 0 bases, and 5 bases had no gene match. The CDR3 DNA reads TGTGCCAGCAGCTTAGCGGGCGGGACTAGCGGAAGCACAGATACGCAGTATTTT. Amino acids: CASSLAGGTSGSTDTQYF.

The chain combines TRBV15 with TRBJ2-7; TRBD1 agrees at 7 bases. The CDR3 runs 16 residues. Germline lookup yields CDR1 LNHNV and CDR2 YYDKDF (reference sequence). The J segment lost 4 bases and the V segment lost 0 bases, leaving 9 bases of the junction unmatched. For the CDR3, the DNA is TGTGCCACCAGCAGAGATGTCGGACAGGTTCTATACGAGCAGTACTTC. Encoded protein: CATSRDVGQVLYEQYF.

This clonotype was seen ten or more times. This CDR3 is CASKKEEMNTEAFF. The CDR3 region has the DNA TGTGCCAGCAAGAAAGAGGAAATGAACACTGAAGCTTTCTTT. The rearrangement uses TRBV6-1 and TRBJ1-1; D unclear. With 7 bases removed from V and 0 bases from J, the gap between germline ends came to 12 bases. The CDR3 consists of 14 residues. Germline V lookup: CDR1 MNHNS, CDR2 SASEGT.

This clonotype was seen repeatedly, ten times or more. The chain combines TRBV18 with TRBJ2-5, with D perhaps TRBD1 (6 bases). V was trimmed by 4 bases and J by 1 base, leaving 16 bases between them. CDR1 is KGHSH and CDR2 is LQKENI in the germline V gene. CDR3 length: 16 residues. The CDR3 spells CASSRSWDTGQETQYF. The CDR3 DNA is TGTGCCAGCTCACGGTCTTGGGACACCGGCCAAGAGACCCAGTACTTC.

The table lists this clonotype with many counts. The chain employs TRBV30 and TRBJ1-6; 9 bases are a match to TRBD1. J gave up 7 bases and V 3 bases, and 4 bases lay outside the gene matches. The CDR3 contains 14 residues. Germline V gene data show CDR1 as GTSNPN and CDR2 as SVGIG (reference sequence). CDR3 protein: CAWSQGQGNSPLHF. The CDR3 nucleotides read TGTGCCTGGAGCCAGGGACAGGGAAATTCACCCCTCCACTTT.

J is TRBJ2-1 and V is TRBV2; maybe TRBD1 (5 bases). CDR3 length: 13 residues. CDR1 and CDR2 from the germline V gene are SNHLY and FYNNEI. The V end was cut by 6 bases, the J end by 7 bases, with 13 bases between. The CDR3 loop is CASSAPSGNEQFF. CDR3 bases: TGTGCCAGCAGCGCCCCCTCAGGGAATGAGCAGTTCTTC.

This clonotype was seen many times. The chain links TRBV6-1 to TRBJ2-3, with 11 bases aligning to TRBD2. There are 16 residues in the CDR3. In germline, CDR1 is MNHNS, CDR2 SASEGT. V was pared by 5 bases and J by 2 bases, with 6 bases of the junction left unmatched. CDR3 nucleotides: TGTGCCAGCAGTCCACGACTAGCGGGGATCACAGATACGCAGTATTTT. Translating it yields CASSPRLAGITDTQYF.

This clonotype was recorded once. The chain combines TRBV5-1 with TRBJ2-2; the D is unclear. This CDR3 contains 14 residues. Germline CDR1 is SGHRS and CDR2 is YFSETQ. V lost 2 bases to trimming and J lost 6 bases, with 11 bases between them. The CDR3 spells CASSLSARPGELFF. The CDR3 bases are TGCGCCAGCAGCTTATCCGCCCGACCCGGGGAGCTGTTTTTT. The complete variable domain, with remaining parts taken from reference TRBV5-1 and TRBJ2-2, reads KAGVTQTPRYLIKTRGQQVTLSCSPISGHRSVSWYQQTPGQGLQFLFEYFSETQRNKGNFPGRFSGRQFSNSRSEMNVSTLELGDSALYLCASSLSARPGELFFGEGSRLTVL.

This clonotype occurred many times. The chain recombines TRBV4-1 with TRBJ2-5; TRBD1 matches 7 bases. Looked up from germline, CDR1 is MGHRA and CDR2 is YSYEKL. This CDR3 region has 17 residues. The V segment lost 5 bases and the J segment 3 bases; nucleotides outside the gene matches: 15. The CDR3 reads CASSTHRGMRSEETQYF. CDR3 sequence (DNA): TGCGCCAGCAGCACCCACAGGGGAATGAGGTCCGAAGAGACCCAGTACTTC.